These T cell receptor beta chains were read from a single sample in a study of shared clonotypes between healthy human individuals. Clones were sequenced by immunoSEQ multiplex PCR, and TCRdb holds only the in-frame ones, with some missing. Among hundreds of thousands of clones listed, less than 96% were seen once. Sample: naive CD4+ T cells sorted from blood. These TCRs come from a woman in her twenties or thirties in good health. The CDR3 runs from the conserved cysteine through the conserved F or W. D genes are given only for firm matches.

d_call	v_call	j_call	cdr3_aa
TRBD1	TRBV7-9	TRBJ2-7	CASSAQGAQEQYF
TRBD1	TRBV28	TRBJ2-7	CASSLSGGYEQYF
TRBD2	TRBV18	TRBJ2-7	CASSPAPSGNSKEQYF
.	TRBV6-5	TRBJ2-3	CASSYTFSTDTQYF
.	TRBV12-5	TRBJ2-1	CASGLDNSYNEQFF
.	TRBV5-1	TRBJ1-4	CASSLVQGLGEKLFF
.	TRBV5-6	TRBJ2-7	CASGTDSYEQYF
TRBD1	TRBV11-2	TRBJ1-1	CASSSRQGATEAFF
.	TRBV28	TRBJ2-3	CASSLPVARRIADTQYF
TRBD1	TRBV5-1	TRBJ2-7	CASSFGTGAYEQYF
TRBD2	TRBV29-1	TRBJ2-7	CSASGKGSYEQYF
TRBD2	TRBV29-1	TRBJ2-2	CSVATAGTNTGELFF
.	TRBV4-2	TRBJ2-4	CASSQDPRPENIQYF
TRBD2	TRBV19	TRBJ2-3	CASGGGEKTDTQYF
.	TRBV4-1	TRBJ2-1	CASSQGVANHNEQFF
TRBD2	TRBV9	TRBJ2-3	CASSVVAGAGDTQYF
.	TRBV6-4	TRBJ2-3	CASSDGRSTDTQYF
.	TRBV5-1	TRBJ2-2	CASSSAGTGELFF
TRBD2	TRBV18	TRBJ2-3	CASSVTSGTDTQYF
.	TRBV2	TRBJ2-3	CASRELEGGTDTQYF
.	TRBV18	TRBJ2-3	CASSPGTDTQYF
TRBD1	TRBV5-1	TRBJ1-6	CASSTTGTEVYNSPLHF
TRBD1	TRBV28	TRBJ1-2	CATSGGGYTF
.	TRBV28	TRBJ1-5	CASSSYRVNNQPQHF
TRBD1	TRBV6-5	TRBJ2-7	CASSPGGAGSNEQYF
TRBD1	TRBV6-6	TRBJ2-7	CASSTYRGAYEQYF